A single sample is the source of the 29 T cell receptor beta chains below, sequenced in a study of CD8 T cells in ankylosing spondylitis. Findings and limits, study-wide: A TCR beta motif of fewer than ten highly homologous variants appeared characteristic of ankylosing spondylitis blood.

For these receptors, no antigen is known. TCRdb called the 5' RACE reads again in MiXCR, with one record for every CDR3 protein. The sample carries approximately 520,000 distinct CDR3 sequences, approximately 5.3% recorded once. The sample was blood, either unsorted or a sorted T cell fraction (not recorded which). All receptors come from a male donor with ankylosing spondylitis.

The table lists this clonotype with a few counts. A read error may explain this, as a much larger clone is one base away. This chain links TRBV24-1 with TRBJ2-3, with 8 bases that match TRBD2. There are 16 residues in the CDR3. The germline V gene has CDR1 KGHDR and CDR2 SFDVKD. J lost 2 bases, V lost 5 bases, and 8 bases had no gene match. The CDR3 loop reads CATSGGSGGLTDTQYF. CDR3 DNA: TGTGCCACCAGTGGTGGGAGCGGGGGACTCACAGATACGCAGTATTTT.

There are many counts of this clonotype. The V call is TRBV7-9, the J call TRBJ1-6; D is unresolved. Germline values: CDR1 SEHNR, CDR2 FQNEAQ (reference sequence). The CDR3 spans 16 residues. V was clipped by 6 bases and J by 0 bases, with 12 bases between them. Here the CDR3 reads CASSFRLSSYNSPLHF. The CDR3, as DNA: TGTGCCAGCAGTTTTAGACTGAGCTCCTATAATTCACCCCTCCACTTT.

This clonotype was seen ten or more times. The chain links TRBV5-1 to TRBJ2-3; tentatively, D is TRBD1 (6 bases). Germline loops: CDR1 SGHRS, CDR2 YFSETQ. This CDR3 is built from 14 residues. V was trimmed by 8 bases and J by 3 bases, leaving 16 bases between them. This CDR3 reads CASRTVVETDTQYF. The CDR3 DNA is TGCGCCAGTAGGACAGTCGTCGAAACAGATACGCAGTATTTT.

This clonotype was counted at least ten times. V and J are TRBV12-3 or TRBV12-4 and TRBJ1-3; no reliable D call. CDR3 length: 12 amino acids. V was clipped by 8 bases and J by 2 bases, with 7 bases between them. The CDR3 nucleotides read TGTGCCAGCCTTGCAACTGGAAACACCATATATTTT. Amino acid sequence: CASLATGNTIYF.

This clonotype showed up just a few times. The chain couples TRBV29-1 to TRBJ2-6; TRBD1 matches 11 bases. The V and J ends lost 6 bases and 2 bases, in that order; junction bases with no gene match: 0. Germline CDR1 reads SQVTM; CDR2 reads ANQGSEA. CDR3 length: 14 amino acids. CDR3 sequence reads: CSVDRGPGANVLTF. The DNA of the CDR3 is TGCAGCGTGGACAGGGGGCCTGGGGCCAACGTCCTGACTTTC.

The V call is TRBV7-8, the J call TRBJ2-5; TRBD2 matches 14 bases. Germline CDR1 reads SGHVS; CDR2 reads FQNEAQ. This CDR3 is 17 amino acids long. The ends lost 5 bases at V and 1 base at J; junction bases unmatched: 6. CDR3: CASSPGLAGGPQETQYF. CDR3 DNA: TGTGCCAGCAGCCCCGGACTAGCGGGGGGACCCCAAGAGACCCAGTACTTC.

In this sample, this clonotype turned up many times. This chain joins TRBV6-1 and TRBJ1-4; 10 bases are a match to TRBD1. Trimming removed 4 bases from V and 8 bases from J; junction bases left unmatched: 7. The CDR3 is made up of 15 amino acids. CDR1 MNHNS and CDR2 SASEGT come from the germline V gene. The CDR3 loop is CASSGAGTGDEKLFF. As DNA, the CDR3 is TGTGCCAGCAGTGGGGCCGGGACAGGGGACGAAAAACTGTTTTTT.

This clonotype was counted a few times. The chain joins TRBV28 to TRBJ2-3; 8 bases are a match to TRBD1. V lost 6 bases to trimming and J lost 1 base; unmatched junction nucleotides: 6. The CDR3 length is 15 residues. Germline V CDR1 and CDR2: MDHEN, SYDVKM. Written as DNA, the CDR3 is TGTGCCAGCAGGCCCCAGGGGGCGGGCACAGATACGCAGTATTTT. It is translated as CASRPQGAGTDTQYF.

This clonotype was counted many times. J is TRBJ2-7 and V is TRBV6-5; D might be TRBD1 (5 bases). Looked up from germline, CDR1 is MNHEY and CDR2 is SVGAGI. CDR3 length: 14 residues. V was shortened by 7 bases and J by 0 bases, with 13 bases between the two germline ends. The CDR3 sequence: CASTSSTASYEQYF. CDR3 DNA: TGTGCCAGCACCTCCTCGACAGCCTCCTACGAGCAGTACTTC.

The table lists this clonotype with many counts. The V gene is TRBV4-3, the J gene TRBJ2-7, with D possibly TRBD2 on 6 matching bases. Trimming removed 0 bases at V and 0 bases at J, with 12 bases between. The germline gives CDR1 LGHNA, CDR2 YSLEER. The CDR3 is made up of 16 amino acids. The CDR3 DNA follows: TGCGCCAGCAGCCAAGATGTAGCGGAGGTCTCCTACGAGCAGTACTTC. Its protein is CASSQDVAEVSYEQYF.

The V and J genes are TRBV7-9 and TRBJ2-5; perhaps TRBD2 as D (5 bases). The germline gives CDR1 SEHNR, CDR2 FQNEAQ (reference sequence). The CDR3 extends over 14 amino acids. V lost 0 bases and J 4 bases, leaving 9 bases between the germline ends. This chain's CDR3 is CASSLAHGVETQYF. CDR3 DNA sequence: TGTGCCAGCAGCTTAGCGCACGGGGTAGAGACCCAGTACTTC.

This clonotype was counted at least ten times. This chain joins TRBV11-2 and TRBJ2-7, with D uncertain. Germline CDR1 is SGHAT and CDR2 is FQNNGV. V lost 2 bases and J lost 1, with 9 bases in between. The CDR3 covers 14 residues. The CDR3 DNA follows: TGTGCCAGCAGCTTACAGACGATTTCCTACGAGCAGTACTTC. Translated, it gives CASSLQTISYEQYF.

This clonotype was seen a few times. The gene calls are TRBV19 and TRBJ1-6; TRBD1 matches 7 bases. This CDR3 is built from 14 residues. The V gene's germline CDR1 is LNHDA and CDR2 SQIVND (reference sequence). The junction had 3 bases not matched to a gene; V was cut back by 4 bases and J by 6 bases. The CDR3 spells CASSTQGPNSPLHF. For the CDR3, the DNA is TGTGCCAGTAGTACACAGGGGCCTAATTCACCCCTCCACTTT.

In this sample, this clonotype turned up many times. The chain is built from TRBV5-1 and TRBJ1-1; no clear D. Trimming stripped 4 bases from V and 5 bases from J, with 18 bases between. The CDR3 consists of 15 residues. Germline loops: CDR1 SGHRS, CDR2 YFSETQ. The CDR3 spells CASSQSSEKETEAFF. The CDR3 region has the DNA TGCGCCAGCAGCCAATCTTCAGAGAAGGAGACTGAAGCTTTCTTT.

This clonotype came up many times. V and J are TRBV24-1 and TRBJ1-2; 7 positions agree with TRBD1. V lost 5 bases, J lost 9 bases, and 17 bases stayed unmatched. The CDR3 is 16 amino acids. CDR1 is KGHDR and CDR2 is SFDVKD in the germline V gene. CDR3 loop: CATSAPGRQGELSYTF. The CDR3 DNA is TGTGCCACCAGTGCTCCCGGGAGACAGGGAGAGTTAAGCTACACCTTC.

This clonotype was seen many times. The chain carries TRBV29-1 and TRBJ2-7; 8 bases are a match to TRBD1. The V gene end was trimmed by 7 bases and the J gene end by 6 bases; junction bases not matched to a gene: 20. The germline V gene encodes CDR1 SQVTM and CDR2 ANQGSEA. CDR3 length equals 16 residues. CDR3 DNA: TGCAGCGCCGGGCTACGGATTGGACAGGGCAACCCCGAGCAGTACTTC. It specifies CSAGLRIGQGNPEQYF.

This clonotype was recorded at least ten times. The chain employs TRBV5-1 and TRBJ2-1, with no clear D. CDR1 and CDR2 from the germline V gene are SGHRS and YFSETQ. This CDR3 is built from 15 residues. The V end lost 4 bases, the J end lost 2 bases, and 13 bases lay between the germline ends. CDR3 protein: CASSTASATYNEQFF. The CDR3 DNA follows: TGCGCCAGCAGCACGGCATCCGCGACCTACAATGAGCAGTTCTTC.

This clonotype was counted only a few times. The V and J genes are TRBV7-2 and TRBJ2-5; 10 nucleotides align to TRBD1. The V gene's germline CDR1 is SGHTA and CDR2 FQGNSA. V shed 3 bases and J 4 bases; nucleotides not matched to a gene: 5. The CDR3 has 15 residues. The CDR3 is CASSFRRDRGETQYF. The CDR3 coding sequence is TGTGCCAGCAGCTTCCGTCGGGACAGGGGAGAGACCCAGTACTTC.

CDR3: CSAKPTSGAYEQYF. CDR3 nucleotides: TGCAGTGCTAAACCGACTAGCGGGGCCTACGAGCAGTACTTC. The genes are TRBV20-1 and TRBJ2-7; 11 bases agree with TRBD2. The length of the CDR3 is 14 residues. J lost 2 bases, V lost 4 bases, and 4 bases had no gene match. The germline V gene encodes CDR1 DFQATT and CDR2 SNEGSKA (reference sequence).

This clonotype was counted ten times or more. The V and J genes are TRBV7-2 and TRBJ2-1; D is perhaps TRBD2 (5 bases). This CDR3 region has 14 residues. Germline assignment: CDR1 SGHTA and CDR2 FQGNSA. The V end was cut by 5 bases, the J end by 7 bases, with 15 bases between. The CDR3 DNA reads TGTGCCAGCAGCCCAAGAACTAGATATAATGAGCAGTTCTTC. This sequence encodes CASSPRTRYNEQFF.

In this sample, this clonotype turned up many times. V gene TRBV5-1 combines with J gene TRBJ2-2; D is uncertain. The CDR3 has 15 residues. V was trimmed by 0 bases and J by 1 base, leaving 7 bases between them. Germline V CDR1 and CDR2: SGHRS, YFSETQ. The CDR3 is CASSLGAGNTGELFF. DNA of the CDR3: TGCGCCAGCAGCTTGGGGGCAGGGAACACCGGGGAGCTGTTTTTT.

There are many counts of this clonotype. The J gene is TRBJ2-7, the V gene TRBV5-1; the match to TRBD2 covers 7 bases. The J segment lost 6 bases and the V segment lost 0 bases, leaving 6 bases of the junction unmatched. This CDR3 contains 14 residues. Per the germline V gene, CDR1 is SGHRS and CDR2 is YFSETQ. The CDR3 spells CASSLAGSGVEQYF. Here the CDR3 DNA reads TGCGCCAGCAGCTTGGCAGGCAGCGGGGTCGAGCAGTACTTC.

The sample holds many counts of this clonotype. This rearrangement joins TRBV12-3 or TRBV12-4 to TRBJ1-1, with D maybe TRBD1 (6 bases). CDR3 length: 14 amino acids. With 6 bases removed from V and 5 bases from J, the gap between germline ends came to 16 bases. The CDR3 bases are TGTGCCAGCAGAATGCAACAGGGTTGGACTGAAGCTTTCTTT. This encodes CASRMQQGWTEAFF.

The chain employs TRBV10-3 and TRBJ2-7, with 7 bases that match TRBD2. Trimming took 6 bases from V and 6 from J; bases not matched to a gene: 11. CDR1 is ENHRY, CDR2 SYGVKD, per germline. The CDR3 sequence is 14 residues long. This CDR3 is CAISPQTLALEQYF. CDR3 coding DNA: TGTGCCATCAGCCCTCAGACACTAGCGCTCGAGCAGTACTTC.

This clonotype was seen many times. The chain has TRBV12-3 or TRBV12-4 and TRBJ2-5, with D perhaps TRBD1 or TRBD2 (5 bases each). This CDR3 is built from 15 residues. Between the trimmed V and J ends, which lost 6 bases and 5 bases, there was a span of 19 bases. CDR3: CASSPGGGMRETQYF. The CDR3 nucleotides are TGTGCCAGCAGCCCCGGTGGGGGAATGCGGGAGACCCAGTACTTC.

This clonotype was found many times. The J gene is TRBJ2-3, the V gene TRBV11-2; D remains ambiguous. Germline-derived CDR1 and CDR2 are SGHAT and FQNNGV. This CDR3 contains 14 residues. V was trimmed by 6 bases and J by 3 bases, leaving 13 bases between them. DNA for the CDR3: TGTGCCAGCAGGATAAATCCCGGGACAGATACGCAGTATTTT. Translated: CASRINPGTDTQYF.

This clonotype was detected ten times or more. The CDR3 nucleotides are TGTGCCACCGGGGGTAGCACAGATACGCAGTATTTT. This translates into CATGGSTDTQYF. The genes are TRBV24-1 and TRBJ2-3, with D tentatively TRBD1 or TRBD2 (5 bases each). Germline lookup yields CDR1 KGHDR and CDR2 SFDVKD. CDR3 length equals 12 residues. The ends were cut back, 9 bases at V and 0 bases at J, with 6 bases in the middle.

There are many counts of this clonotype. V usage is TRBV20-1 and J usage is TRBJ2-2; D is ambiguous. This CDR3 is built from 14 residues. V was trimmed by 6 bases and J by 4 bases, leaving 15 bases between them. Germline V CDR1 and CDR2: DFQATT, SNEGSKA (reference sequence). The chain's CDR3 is CSALGSFTTGELFF. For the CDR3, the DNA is TGCAGTGCCTTAGGAAGTTTCACCACCGGGGAGCTGTTTTTT.

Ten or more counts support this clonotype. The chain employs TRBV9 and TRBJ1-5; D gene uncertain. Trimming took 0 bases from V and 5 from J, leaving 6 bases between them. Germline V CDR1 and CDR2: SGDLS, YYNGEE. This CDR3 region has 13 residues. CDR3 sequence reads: CASSVDPDQPQHF. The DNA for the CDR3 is TGTGCCAGCAGCGTAGACCCGGATCAGCCCCAGCATTTT.